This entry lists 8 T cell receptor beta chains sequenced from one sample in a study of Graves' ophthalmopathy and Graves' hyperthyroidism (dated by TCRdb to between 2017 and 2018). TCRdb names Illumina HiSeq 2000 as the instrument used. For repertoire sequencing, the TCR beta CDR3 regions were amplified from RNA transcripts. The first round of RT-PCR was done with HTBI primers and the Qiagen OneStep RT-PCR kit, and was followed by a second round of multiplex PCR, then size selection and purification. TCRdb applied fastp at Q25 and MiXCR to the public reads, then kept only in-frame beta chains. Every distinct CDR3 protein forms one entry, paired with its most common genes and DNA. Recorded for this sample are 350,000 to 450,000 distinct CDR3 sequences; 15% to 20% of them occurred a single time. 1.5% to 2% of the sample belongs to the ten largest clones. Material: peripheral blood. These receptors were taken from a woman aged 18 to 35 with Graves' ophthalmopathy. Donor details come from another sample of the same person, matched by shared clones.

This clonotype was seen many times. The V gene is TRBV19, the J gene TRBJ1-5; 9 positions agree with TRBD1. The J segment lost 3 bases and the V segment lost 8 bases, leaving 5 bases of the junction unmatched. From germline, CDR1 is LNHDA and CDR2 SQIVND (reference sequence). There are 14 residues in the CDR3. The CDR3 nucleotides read TGTGCCAGTGCTGGGACAGGGCCCAATCAGCCCCAGCATTTT. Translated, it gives CASAGTGPNQPQHF.

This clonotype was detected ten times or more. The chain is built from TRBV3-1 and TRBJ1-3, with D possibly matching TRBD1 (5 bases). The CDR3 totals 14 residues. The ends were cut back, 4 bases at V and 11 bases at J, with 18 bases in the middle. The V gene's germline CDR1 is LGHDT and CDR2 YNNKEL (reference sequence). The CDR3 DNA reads TGTGCCAGCAGCCCCCCGGGGGGAGGAATCGCCATATATTTT. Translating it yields CASSPPGGGIAIYF. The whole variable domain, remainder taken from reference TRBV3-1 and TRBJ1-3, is DTAVSQTPKYLVTQMGNDKSIKCEQNLGHDTMYWYKQDSKKFLKIMFSYNNKELIINETVPNRFSPKSPDKAHLNLHINSLELGDSAVYFCASSPPGGGIAIYFGEGSWLTVV.

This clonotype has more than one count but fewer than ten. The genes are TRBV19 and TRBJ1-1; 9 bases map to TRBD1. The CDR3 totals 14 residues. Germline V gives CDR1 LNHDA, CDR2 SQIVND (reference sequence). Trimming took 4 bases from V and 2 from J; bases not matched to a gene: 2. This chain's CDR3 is CASSRDRANTEAFF. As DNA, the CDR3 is TGTGCCAGTAGTAGGGACAGGGCCAACACTGAAGCTTTCTTT.

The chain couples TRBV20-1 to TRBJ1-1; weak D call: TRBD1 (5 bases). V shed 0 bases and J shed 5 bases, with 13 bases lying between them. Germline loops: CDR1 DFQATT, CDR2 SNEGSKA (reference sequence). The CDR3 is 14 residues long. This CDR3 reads CSARDNQGGTEAFF. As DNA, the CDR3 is TGCAGTGCTAGAGATAACCAGGGTGGAACTGAAGCTTTCTTT.

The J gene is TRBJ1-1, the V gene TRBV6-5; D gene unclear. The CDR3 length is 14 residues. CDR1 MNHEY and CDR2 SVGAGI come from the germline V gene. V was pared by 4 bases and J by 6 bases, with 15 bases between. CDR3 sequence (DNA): TGTGCCAGCAGTTCGAGGGCCGGCGGGTCTGAAGCTTTCTTT. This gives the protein CASSSRAGGSEAFF.

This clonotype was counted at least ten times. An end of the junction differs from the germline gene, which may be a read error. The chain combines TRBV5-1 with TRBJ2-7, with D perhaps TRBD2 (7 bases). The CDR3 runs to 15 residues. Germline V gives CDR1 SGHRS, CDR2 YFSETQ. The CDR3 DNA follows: TGTGCCAGCAGCTTAGGGGGAGGGTCGGGTTACGAGCAGTACTTC. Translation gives CASSLGGGSGYEQYF.

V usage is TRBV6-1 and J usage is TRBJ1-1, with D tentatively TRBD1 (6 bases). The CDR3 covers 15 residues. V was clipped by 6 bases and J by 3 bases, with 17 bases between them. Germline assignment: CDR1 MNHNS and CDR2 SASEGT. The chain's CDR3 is CASRTQGGPYTEAFF. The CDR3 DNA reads TGTGCCAGCAGAACACAGGGAGGTCCGTACACTGAAGCTTTCTTT.

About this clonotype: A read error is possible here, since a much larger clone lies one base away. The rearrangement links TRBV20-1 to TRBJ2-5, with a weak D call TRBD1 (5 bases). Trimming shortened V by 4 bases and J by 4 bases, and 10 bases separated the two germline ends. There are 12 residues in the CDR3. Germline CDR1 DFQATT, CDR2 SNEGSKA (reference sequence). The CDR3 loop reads CSATAGLETQYF. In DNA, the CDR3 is TGCAGTGCTACGGCAGGGTTAGAGACCCAGTACTTC.